Presented here are 32 T cell receptor beta chains from one specimen sequenced in a study of OX40 agonist ivuxolimab in advanced cancers. Measured with immunoSEQ multiplex PCR; TCRdb has only the in-frame clones, and not every one. The sample consists of some 28,000 clones, approximately 84% of them appearing once. Sample: CD4+ or CD8+ T cells sorted from blood, taken in a trial of the OX40 agonist ivuxolimab. All receptors come from an adult with an advanced solid tumor such as melanoma, head and neck, liver or kidney cancer.

The chain employs TRBV29-1 and TRBJ1-2; 8 nucleotides match TRBD1. The CDR3 is 13 residues long. Germline values: CDR1 SQVTM, CDR2 ANQGSEA. J was trimmed by 1 base and V by 4 bases; bases with no gene match: 2. The CDR3 DNA reads as TGCAGCGTTGGGACAGGGAATAACTATGGCTACACCTTC. It codes for CSVGTGNNYGYTF. Full variable domain (remainder filled in from reference TRBV29-1 and TRBJ1-2): SAVISQKPSRDICQRGTSLTIQCQVDSQVTMMFWYRQQPGQSLTLIATANQGSEATYESGFVIDKFPISRPNLTFSTLTVSNMSPEDSSIYLCSVGTGNNYGYTFGSGTRLTVV.

The chain joins TRBV27 to TRBJ2-7; D is uncertain. Looked up from germline, CDR1 is MNHEY and CDR2 is SMNVEV (reference sequence). This CDR3 comprises 12 residues. V shed 11 bases and J shed 1 base, with 12 bases lying between them. The CDR3 region has the DNA TGTGCCGTTCTAAGTCATTCCTACGAGCAGTACTTC. It is translated as CAVLSHSYEQYF.

This clone has just one count. The chain uses TRBV2 and TRBJ2-3, with TRBD2 matching over 8 bases. Looked up from germline, CDR1 is SNHLY and CDR2 is FYNNEI. V lost 10 bases and J lost 0; bases outside the gene matches: 9. The length of the CDR3 is 15 residues. CDR3 in DNA: TGTGCCAACCCTACAGCGGGGGATAGCACAGATACGCAGTATTTT. Amino acid sequence: CANPTAGDSTDTQYF.

The gene calls are TRBV6-1 and TRBJ2-7; 7 bases agree with TRBD2. V lost 8 bases and J lost 1; bases outside the gene matches: 8. The CDR3 has 14 amino acids. CDR1 MNHNS and CDR2 SASEGT come from the germline V gene. The CDR3 protein is CASGARGVSYEQYF. In DNA, the CDR3 is TGTGCCAGCGGGGCCCGGGGGGTATCCTACGAGCAGTACTTC.

V is TRBV4-1 and J is TRBJ1-2; a possible D gene is TRBD1 (5 bases). V was cut by 5 bases and J by 8 bases, with 12 bases left in between. Germline assignment: CDR1 MGHRA and CDR2 YSYEKL. The CDR3 has 12 amino acids. CDR3 in amino acids: CASSSGTWGYTF. For the CDR3, the DNA is TGCGCCAGCAGCTCAGGGACTTGGGGCTACACCTTC.

J is TRBJ2-7 and V is TRBV5-1; a possible D gene is TRBD2 (6 bases). The germline CDR1 and CDR2 sequences are SGHRS and YFSETQ. V gave up 2 bases and J gave up 0 bases, with 12 bases separating them. This CDR3 contains 15 residues. CDR3 DNA: TGCGCCAGCAGCTTCCGCGGGGAGAGCTCCTACGAGCAGTACTTC. This gives the protein CASSFRGESSYEQYF.

The chain employs TRBV11-3 and TRBJ2-1; D is uncertain. Germline assignment: CDR1 SGHNT and CDR2 YENEEA. The V end was cut by 3 bases, the J end by 0 bases, with 9 bases between. This CDR3 comprises 15 residues. CDR3 in amino acids: CASSLDPSSYNEQFF. Written as DNA, the CDR3 is TGTGCCAGCAGCTTGGATCCGAGCTCCTACAATGAGCAGTTCTTC. Together with reference TRBV11-3 and TRBJ2-1, the CDR3 gives the full variable domain: EAGVVQSPRYKIIEKKQPVAFWCNPISGHNTLYWYLQNLGQGPELLIRYENEEAVDDSQLPKDRFSAERLKGVDSTLKIQPAELGDSAVYLCASSLDPSSYNEQFFGPGTRLTVL.

This clone came up a few times. This chain connects TRBV4-1 to TRBJ2-5; D is undetermined. Germline CDR1 is MGHRA and CDR2 is YSYEKL. This CDR3 has 13 amino acids. V was pared by 3 bases and J by 3 bases, with 8 bases between. The CDR3 bases are TGCGCCAGCAGCCATGACCAGGAAGAGACCCAGTACTTC. Amino acids: CASSHDQEETQYF.

The chain links TRBV10-1 to TRBJ2-4; D possibly uses TRBD1 or TRBD2 (5 bases each). The V gene's germline CDR1 is WNHNN and CDR2 SYGVQD (reference sequence). The CDR3 covers 13 residues. Trimming removed 5 bases at V and 8 bases at J, with 13 bases between. For the CDR3, the DNA is TGCGCCAGCAGTAGGGACGGTGGGGACATTCAGTACTTC. It encodes CASSRDGGDIQYF.

V gene TRBV7-9 combines with J gene TRBJ2-1, with 9 bases that match TRBD1. The CDR3 is 16 amino acids. Germline values: CDR1 SEHNR, CDR2 FQNEAQ (reference sequence). The trim removed 1 base at V and 8 bases at J, leaving 9 bases unmatched. The CDR3 region has the DNA TGTGCCAGCAGCTTAGTATGGGACAGGGCTGGCGATGAGCAGTTCTTC. This translates into CASSLVWDRAGDEQFF.

The chain combines TRBV6-6 with TRBJ2-2, with D hard to call. The CDR3 has 12 residues. CDR1 MNHNY and CDR2 SVGAGI come from the germline V gene (reference sequence). The V end was cut by 8 bases, the J end by 4 bases, with 8 bases between. CDR3 in amino acids: CASGVSTGELFF. CDR3 nucleotides: TGTGCCAGCGGAGTAAGCACCGGGGAGCTGTTTTTT.

The chain has TRBV2 and TRBJ2-2; D is tentatively TRBD1 or TRBD2 (6 bases each). Germline V lookup: CDR1 SNHLY, CDR2 FYNNEI. This CDR3 contains 13 residues. The V end was cut by 5 bases, the J end by 6 bases, with 10 bases between. CDR3 loop: CASSKGGPGELFF. Here the CDR3 DNA reads TGTGCCAGCAGTAAGGGGGGCCCCGGGGAGCTGTTTTTT.

The chain combines TRBV5-1 with TRBJ2-1; tentative D call: TRBD1 (5 bases). Germline V gene sequence: CDR1 SGHRS, CDR2 YFSETQ. V gave up 3 bases and J gave up 7 bases, with 8 bases separating them. This CDR3 has 12 residues. Here the CDR3 DNA reads TGCGCCAGCAGCTCAGGGATGAATGAGCAGTTCTTC. Translated: CASSSGMNEQFF.

J is TRBJ1-2 and V is TRBV28, with TRBD1 as a possible D gene (5 bases). There are 12 residues in the CDR3. In germline, CDR1 is MDHEN, CDR2 SYDVKM. The V end was cut by 5 bases, the J end by 2 bases, with 6 bases between. The CDR3 DNA reads as TGTGCCAGCAGTGGGGACAACTATGGCTACACCTTC. Translated, it gives CASSGDNYGYTF.

The rearrangement links TRBV6-5 to TRBJ2-7, with 10 bases matching TRBD1. Germline CDR1 MNHEY, CDR2 SVGAGI. Unmatched junction bases numbered 5, after V lost 1 base and J lost 2 bases. The CDR3 has 16 residues. The CDR3 DNA sequence: TGTGCCAGCAGTTACTTCCCGGGACAGGGGCCCTACGAGCAGTACTTC. Residues: CASSYFPGQGPYEQYF.

The chain links TRBV5-5 to TRBJ2-7; the D gene is possibly TRBD1 (5 bases). This CDR3 is built from 13 residues. CDR1 and CDR2 from the germline V gene are SGHKS and YYEKEE (reference sequence). Deletions cut 0 bases from V and 2 bases from J, with 6 bases between. CDR3 in amino acids: CASSLDRTYEQYF. CDR3 nucleotide sequence: TGTGCCAGCAGCTTGGACAGGACCTACGAGCAGTACTTC. Together with reference TRBV5-5 and TRBJ2-7, the CDR3 gives the full variable domain: DAGVTQSPTHLIKTRGQQVTLRCSPISGHKSVSWYQQVLGQGPQFIFQYYEKEERGRGNFPDRFSARQFPNYSSELNVNALLLGDSALYLCASSLDRTYEQYFGPGTRLTVT.

The chain combines TRBV18 with TRBJ1-5; possible D gene TRBD1, 5 bases. The germline CDR1 and CDR2 sequences are KGHSH and LQKENI. Trimming left V 3 bases short and J 0 bases short, with 9 bases between. CDR3 length: 15 residues. The CDR3 DNA reads TGTGCCAGCTCACCGTCCGGGGCTAGCAATCAGCCCCAGCATTTT. Translating it yields CASSPSGASNQPQHF.

The V and J genes are TRBV11-2 and TRBJ1-1; D is ambiguous. Germline-derived CDR1 and CDR2 are SGHAT and FQNNGV. Trimming removed 10 bases at V and 4 bases at J, with 10 bases between. CDR3 length: 11 residues. CDR3 sequence: CANRDGTEAFF. The CDR3 bases are TGTGCCAATCGAGACGGCACTGAAGCTTTCTTT.

The chain carries TRBV4-1 and TRBJ2-7, with TRBD1 as a possible D gene (5 bases). The germline gives CDR1 MGHRA, CDR2 YSYEKL. This CDR3 contains 14 residues. V was pared by 1 base and J by 7 bases, with 14 bases between. The CDR3 here is CASSQAVGRREQYF. The DNA of the CDR3 is TGCGCCAGCAGCCAAGCCGTGGGGCGCAGAGAGCAGTACTTC.

The V gene is TRBV29-1, the J gene TRBJ1-1, with D perhaps matching TRBD1 (5 bases). The germline gives CDR1 SQVTM, CDR2 ANQGSEA. The CDR3 loop spans 11 amino acids. Trimming took 8 bases from V and 5 from J, leaving 12 bases between them. The CDR3 spells CSSWGGTEAFF. The CDR3 region has the DNA TGCAGCTCCTGGGGGGGTACTGAAGCTTTCTTT.

V is TRBV19 and J is TRBJ1-2; 7 bases map to TRBD1. This CDR3 is 14 amino acids long. Unmatched junction bases numbered 1, after V lost 3 bases and J lost 0 bases. Germline loops: CDR1 LNHDA, CDR2 SQIVND (reference sequence). The CDR3 sequence: CASSMGTANYGYTF. CDR3 in DNA: TGTGCCAGTAGTATGGGGACAGCTAACTATGGCTACACCTTC.

V and J are TRBV12-5 and TRBJ2-2; 7 bases line up with TRBD1. The germline CDR1 and CDR2 sequences are LGHNT and FRNRAP. The junction had 12 bases not matched to a gene; V was cut back by 5 bases and J by 3 bases. The CDR3 sequence is 17 residues long. In DNA form, the CDR3 reads TGTGCTAGTGGTGGGGCATTCGGGACAGCAGACACCGGGGAGCTGTTTTTT. Its translation: CASGGAFGTADTGELFF.

This chain connects TRBV6-1 to TRBJ2-2; D call uncertain. The CDR3 loop spans 13 amino acids. Germline loops: CDR1 MNHNS, CDR2 SASEGT. V was trimmed by 4 bases and J by 2 bases, leaving 5 bases between them. The CDR3 region is CASSATNTGELFF. For the CDR3, the DNA is TGTGCCAGCAGTGCAACAAACACCGGGGAGCTGTTTTTT.

This rearrangement joins TRBV5-1 to TRBJ2-7; D gene uncertain. Per germline, CDR1 SGHRS and CDR2 YFSETQ. The V end lost 4 bases, the J end lost 3 bases, and 17 bases lay between the germline ends. The CDR3 is made up of 15 amino acids. The CDR3: CASSPLPEQSYEQYF. The CDR3 DNA follows: TGCGCCAGCAGCCCGTTGCCGGAGCAGAGCTACGAGCAGTACTTC.

This chain uses TRBV15 with TRBJ2-1, with 11 nucleotides matching TRBD2. The CDR3 is 15 residues long. Losses at the gene ends were 5 bases for V and 3 bases for J; bases not matched to a gene: 3. Germline CDR1 reads LNHNV; CDR2 reads YYDKDF (reference sequence). The CDR3 sequence is CATSFGTSGYNEQFF. The CDR3 coding sequence is TGTGCCACCAGCTTCGGGACTAGCGGCTACAATGAGCAGTTCTTC.

The table lists this clone with a few counts. The rearrangement links TRBV15 to TRBJ1-2, with D hard to call. Germline V gives CDR1 LNHNV, CDR2 YYDKDF (reference sequence). The CDR3 is made up of 14 amino acids. V was shortened by 5 bases and J by 8 bases, with 18 bases between the two germline ends. Here the CDR3 reads CATSFHENMEGYTF. The CDR3, as DNA: TGTGCCACCAGCTTCCATGAAAACATGGAGGGCTACACCTTC.

J is TRBJ2-1 and V is TRBV5-8; possibly TRBD1 for D (6 bases). V lost 4 bases to trimming and J lost 7 bases, with 21 bases between them. Germline loops: CDR1 SGHTS, CDR2 YDEGEE. The CDR3 has 16 amino acids. The CDR3 DNA is TGTGCCAGCAGCCTCTACGCAGGGGTAACGGGGAATGAGCAGTTCTTC. Translating it yields CASSLYAGVTGNEQFF.

V is TRBV10-3 and J is TRBJ1-1, with 8 bases matching TRBD1. V shed 10 bases and J 6 bases; nucleotides not matched to a gene: 13. CDR1 is ENHRY, CDR2 SYGVKD, per germline. The CDR3 extends over 14 amino acids. The CDR3 sequence is CATSFFGQGAEAFF. The CDR3 bases are TGTGCCACTTCGTTTTTCGGACAGGGTGCTGAAGCTTTCTTT.

The chain is built from TRBV11-3 and TRBJ2-7; D may correspond to TRBD1 or TRBD2 (5 bases each). The germline V and J ends were trimmed by 5 bases and 1 base, with 9 bases remaining between them. Germline lookup yields CDR1 SGHNT and CDR2 YENEEA. The length of the CDR3 is 13 residues. Here the CDR3 DNA reads TGTGCCAGCAGCACGGGGCAATCCTACGAGCAGTACTTC. It encodes CASSTGQSYEQYF.

The chain uses TRBV5-4 and TRBJ2-1; maybe TRBD1 (5 bases). The V end was cut by 2 bases, the J end by 1 base, with 10 bases between. The CDR3 has 15 residues. The germline CDR1 and CDR2 sequences are SGHNT and YYREEE (reference sequence). DNA for the CDR3: TGTGCCAGCAGCTTAGGGCAGGGATCCTACAATGAGCAGTTCTTC. Encoded protein: CASSLGQGSYNEQFF.

J is TRBJ2-7 and V is TRBV6-5; no definite D call. The germline gives CDR1 MNHEY, CDR2 SVGAGI. Trimming left V 4 bases short and J 3 bases short, with 10 bases between. CDR3 size: 13 residues. The CDR3 nucleotides read TGTGCCAGCAGTTCCATAGCCCTCTACGAGCAGTACTTC. Its translation is CASSSIALYEQYF.

This clone was seen only once. The chain is built from TRBV9 and TRBJ2-7; 11 bases line up with TRBD1. The CDR3 length is 14 residues. The V and J ends lost 5 bases and 3 bases, in that order; junction bases with no gene match: 4. The germline V gene encodes CDR1 SGDLS and CDR2 YYNGEE. In DNA form, the CDR3 reads TGTGCCAGCAGAACCGGGACAGGGGGCTACGAGCAGTACTTC. The encoded protein is CASRTGTGGYEQYF.